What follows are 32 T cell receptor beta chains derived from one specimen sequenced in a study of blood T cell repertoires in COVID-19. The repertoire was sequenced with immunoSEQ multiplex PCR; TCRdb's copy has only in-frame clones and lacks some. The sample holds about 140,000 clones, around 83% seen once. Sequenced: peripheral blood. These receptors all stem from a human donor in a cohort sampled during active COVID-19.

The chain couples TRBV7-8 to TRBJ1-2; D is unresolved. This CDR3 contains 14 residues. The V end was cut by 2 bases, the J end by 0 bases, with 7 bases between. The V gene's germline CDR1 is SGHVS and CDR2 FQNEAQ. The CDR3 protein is CASSLQAPNYGYTF. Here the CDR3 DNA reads TGTGCCAGCAGCTTACAGGCCCCTAACTATGGCTACACCTTC. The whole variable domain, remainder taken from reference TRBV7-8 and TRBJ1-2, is GAGVSQSPRYKVAKRGQDVALRCDPISGHVSLFWYQQALGQGPEFLTYFQNEAQLDKSGLPSDRFFAERPEGSVSTLKIQRTQQEDSAVYLCASSLQAPNYGYTFGSGTRLTVV.

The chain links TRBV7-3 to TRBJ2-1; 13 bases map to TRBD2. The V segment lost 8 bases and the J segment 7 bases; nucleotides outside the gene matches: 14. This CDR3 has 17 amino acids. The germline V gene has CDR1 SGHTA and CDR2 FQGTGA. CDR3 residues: CASGLTGTSGIGNEQFF. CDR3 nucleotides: TGTGCCAGCGGCCTCACCGGGACTAGCGGGATCGGAAATGAGCAGTTCTTC.

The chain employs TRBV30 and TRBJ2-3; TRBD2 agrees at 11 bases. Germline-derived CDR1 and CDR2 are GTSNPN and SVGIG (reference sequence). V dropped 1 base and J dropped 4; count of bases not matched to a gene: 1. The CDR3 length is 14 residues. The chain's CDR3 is CAWSEGLAADTQYF. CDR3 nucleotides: TGTGCCTGGAGTGAGGGACTAGCGGCAGATACGCAGTATTTT. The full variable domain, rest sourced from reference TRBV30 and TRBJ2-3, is SQTIHQWPATLVQPVGSPLSLECTVEGTSNPNLYWYRQAAGRGLQLLFYSVGIGQISSEVPQNLSASRPQDRQFILSSKKLLLSDSGFYLCAWSEGLAADTQYFGPGTRLTVL.

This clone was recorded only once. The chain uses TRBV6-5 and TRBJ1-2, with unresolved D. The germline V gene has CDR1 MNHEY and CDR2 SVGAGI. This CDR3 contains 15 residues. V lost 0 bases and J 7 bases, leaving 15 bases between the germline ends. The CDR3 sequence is CASSYSGRVRSGYTF. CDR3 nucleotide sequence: TGTGCCAGCAGTTACTCCGGGAGGGTGCGGAGTGGCTACACCTTC.

This chain's CDR3 is CASRSGLGKNIQYF. In DNA form, the CDR3 reads TGTGCCAGCAGGTCGGGGTTGGGCAAAAACATTCAGTACTTC. V gene TRBV27 combines with J gene TRBJ2-4, with TRBD2 as a possible D gene (5 bases). Per the germline V gene, CDR1 is MNHEY and CDR2 is SMNVEV (reference sequence). V was trimmed by 6 bases and J by 3 bases, leaving 12 bases between them. The CDR3 consists of 14 residues.

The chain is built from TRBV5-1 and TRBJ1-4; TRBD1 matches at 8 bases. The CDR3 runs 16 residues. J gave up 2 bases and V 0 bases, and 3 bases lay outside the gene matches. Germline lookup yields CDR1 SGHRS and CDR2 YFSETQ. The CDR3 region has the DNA TGCGCCAGCAGCTTGGGCCAGGGGGCGACTAATGAAAAACTGTTTTTT. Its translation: CASSLGQGATNEKLFF.

CDR3 sequence reads: CASKQDVNTGELFF. The CDR3 bases are TGTGCCAGCAAACAGGACGTGAACACCGGGGAGCTGTTTTTT. The rearrangement joins TRBV5-8 to TRBJ2-2; a weak D match, TRBD1 (5 bases). The germline gives CDR1 SGHTS, CDR2 YDEGEE. CDR3 length equals 14 residues. Trimming took off 6 bases at V and 1 base at J, with 10 bases between the two ends.

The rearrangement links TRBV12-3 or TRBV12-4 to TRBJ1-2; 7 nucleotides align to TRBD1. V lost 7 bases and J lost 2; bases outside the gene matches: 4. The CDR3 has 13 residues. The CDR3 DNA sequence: TGTGCCAGCACCGGGGACAGCAACTATGGCTACACCTTC. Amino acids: CASTGDSNYGYTF.

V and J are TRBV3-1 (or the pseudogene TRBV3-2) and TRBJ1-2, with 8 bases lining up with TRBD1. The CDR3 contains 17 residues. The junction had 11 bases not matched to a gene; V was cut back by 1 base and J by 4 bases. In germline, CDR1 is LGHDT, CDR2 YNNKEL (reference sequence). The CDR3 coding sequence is TGTGCCAGCAGCCAAGGGGCAGGGGGCGGGCAAATCTATGGCTACACCTTC. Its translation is CASSQGAGGGQIYGYTF.

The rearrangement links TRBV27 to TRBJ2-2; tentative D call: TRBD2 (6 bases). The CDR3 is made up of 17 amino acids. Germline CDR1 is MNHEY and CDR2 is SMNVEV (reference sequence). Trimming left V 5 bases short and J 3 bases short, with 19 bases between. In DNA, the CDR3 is TGTGCCAGCAGTCCTGGGGTTGGGAGGTCTTACACCGGGGAGCTGTTTTTT. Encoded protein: CASSPGVGRSYTGELFF.

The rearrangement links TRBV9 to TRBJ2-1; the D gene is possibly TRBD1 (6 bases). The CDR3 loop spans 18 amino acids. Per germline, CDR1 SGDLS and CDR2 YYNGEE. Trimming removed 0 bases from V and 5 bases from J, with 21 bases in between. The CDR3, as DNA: TGTGCCAGCAGCGTAGGGGGACAACGAATTAGGGACCACAATGAGCAGTTCTTC. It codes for CASSVGGQRIRDHNEQFF.

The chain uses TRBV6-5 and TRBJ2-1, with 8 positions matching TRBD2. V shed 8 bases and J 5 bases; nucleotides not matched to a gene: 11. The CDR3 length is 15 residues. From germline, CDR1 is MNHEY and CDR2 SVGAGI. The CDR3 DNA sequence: TGTGCCAGCCATGAGGGCGGGGGGCGGCACAATGAGCAGTTCTTC. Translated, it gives CASHEGGGRHNEQFF.

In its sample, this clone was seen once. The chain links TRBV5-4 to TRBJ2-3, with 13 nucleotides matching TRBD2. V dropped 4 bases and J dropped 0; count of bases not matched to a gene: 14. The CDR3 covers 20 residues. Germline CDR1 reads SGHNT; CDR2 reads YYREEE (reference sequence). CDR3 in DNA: TGTGCCAGCAGCCTTCGGACTAGCGGGAGTATAGGACGGAGCACAGATACGCAGTATTTT. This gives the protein CASSLRTSGSIGRSTDTQYF.

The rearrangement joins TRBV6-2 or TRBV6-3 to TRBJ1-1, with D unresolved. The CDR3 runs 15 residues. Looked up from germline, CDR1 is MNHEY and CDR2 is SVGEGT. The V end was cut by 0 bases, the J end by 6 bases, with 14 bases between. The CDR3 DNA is TGTGCCAGCAGTTACTCTGTGGCGCGGGGATCTGAAGCTTTCTTT. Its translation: CASSYSVARGSEAFF.

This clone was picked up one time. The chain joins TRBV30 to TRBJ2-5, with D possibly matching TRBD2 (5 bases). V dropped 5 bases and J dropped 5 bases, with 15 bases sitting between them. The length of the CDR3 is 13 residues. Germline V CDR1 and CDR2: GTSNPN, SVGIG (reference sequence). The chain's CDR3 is CAWSQLGRETQYF. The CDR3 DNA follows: TGTGCCTGGTCGCAACTAGGTCGGGAGACCCAGTACTTC.

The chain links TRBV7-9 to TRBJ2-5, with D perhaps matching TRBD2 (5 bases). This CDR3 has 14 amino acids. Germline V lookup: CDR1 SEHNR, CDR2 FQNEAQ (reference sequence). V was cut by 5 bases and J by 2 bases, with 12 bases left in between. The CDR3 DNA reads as TGTGCCAGCAGCCCCCTCGGAGGACAAGAGACCCAGTACTTC. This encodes CASSPLGGQETQYF.

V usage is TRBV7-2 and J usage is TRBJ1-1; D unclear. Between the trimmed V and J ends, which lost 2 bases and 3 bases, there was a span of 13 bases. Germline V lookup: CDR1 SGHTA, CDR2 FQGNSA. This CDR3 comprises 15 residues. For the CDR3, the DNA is TGTGCCAGCAGCTTAATGGGCGTGGGTGACACTGAAGCTTTCTTT. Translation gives CASSLMGVGDTEAFF.

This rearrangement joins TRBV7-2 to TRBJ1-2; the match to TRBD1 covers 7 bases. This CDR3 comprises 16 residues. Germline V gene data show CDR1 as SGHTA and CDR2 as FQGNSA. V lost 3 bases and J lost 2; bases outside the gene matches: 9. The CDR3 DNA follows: TGTGCCAGCAGCTTCACAGAAAGGGGACAGAACTATGGCTACACCTTC. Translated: CASSFTERGQNYGYTF.

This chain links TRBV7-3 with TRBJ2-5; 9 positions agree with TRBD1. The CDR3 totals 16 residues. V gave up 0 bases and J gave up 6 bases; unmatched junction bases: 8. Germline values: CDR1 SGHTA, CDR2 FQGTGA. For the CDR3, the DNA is TGTGCCAGCAGCTTAACGGTCGGGACAGGGTTGCAGACCCAGTACTTC. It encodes CASSLTVGTGLQTQYF. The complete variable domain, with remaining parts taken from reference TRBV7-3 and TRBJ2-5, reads GAGVSQTPSNKVTEKGKYVELRCDPISGHTALYWYRQSLGQGPEFLIYFQGTGAADDSGLPNDRFFAVRPEGSVSTLKIQRTERGDSAVYLCASSLTVGTGLQTQYFGPGTRLLVL.

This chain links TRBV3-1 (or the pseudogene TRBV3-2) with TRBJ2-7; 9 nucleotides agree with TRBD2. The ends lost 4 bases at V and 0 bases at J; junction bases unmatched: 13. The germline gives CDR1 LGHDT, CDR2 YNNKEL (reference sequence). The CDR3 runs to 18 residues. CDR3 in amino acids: CASSPRRLAEKFSYEQYF. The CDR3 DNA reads TGTGCCAGCAGCCCCCGGAGACTAGCGGAAAAGTTCTCCTACGAGCAGTACTTC.

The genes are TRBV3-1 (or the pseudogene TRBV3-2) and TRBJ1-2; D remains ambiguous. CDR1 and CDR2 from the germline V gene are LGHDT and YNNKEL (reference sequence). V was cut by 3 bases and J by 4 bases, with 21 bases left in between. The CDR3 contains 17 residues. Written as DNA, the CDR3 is TGTGCCAGCAGCCACCCCCCGGACTCTGGGTCCTTCTATGGCTACACCTTC. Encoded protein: CASSHPPDSGSFYGYTF.

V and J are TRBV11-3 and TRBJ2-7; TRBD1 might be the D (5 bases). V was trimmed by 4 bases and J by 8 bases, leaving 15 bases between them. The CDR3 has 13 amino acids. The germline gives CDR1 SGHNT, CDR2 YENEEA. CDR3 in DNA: TGTGCCAGCAGCTCCGAAGGGGTGGGAAAGCAGTACTTC. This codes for CASSSEGVGKQYF.

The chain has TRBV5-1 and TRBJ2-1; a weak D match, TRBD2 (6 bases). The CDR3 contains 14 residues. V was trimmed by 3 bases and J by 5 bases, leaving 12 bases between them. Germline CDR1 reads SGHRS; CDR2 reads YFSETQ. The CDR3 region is CASSSRGNNNEQFF. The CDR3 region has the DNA TGCGCCAGCAGCTCCCGGGGGAACAACAATGAGCAGTTCTTC. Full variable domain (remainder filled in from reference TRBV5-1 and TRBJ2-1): KAGVTQTPRYLIKTRGQQVTLSCSPISGHRSVSWYQQTPGQGLQFLFEYFSETQRNKGNFPGRFSGRQFSNSRSEMNVSTLELGDSALYLCASSSRGNNNEQFFGPGTRLTVL.

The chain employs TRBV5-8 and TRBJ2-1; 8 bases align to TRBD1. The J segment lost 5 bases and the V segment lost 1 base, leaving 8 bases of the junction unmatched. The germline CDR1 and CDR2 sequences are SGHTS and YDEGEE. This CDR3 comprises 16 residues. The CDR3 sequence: CASSLQRTGTNNEQFF. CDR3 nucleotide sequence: TGTGCCAGCAGCTTGCAGAGGACAGGGACGAACAATGAGCAGTTCTTC.

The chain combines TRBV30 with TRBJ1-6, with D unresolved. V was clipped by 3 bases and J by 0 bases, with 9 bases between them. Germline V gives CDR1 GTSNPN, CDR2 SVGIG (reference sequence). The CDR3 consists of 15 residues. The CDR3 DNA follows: TGTGCCTGGAGGACCGACAACTCCTATAATTCACCCCTCCACTTT. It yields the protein CAWRTDNSYNSPLHF.

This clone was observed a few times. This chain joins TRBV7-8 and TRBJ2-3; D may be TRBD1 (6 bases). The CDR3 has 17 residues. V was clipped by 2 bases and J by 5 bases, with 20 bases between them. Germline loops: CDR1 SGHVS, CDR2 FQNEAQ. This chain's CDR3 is CASSLLARGGSIDTQYF. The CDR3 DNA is TGTGCCAGCAGCTTATTAGCGAGAGGGGGTTCTATAGATACGCAGTATTTT.

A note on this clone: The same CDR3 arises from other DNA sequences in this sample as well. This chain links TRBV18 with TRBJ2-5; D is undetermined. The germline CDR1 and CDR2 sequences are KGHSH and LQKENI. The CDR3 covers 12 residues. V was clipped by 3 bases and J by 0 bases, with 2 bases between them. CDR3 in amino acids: CASSPYQETQYF. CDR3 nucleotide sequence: TGTGCCAGCTCACCCTACCAAGAGACCCAGTACTTC.

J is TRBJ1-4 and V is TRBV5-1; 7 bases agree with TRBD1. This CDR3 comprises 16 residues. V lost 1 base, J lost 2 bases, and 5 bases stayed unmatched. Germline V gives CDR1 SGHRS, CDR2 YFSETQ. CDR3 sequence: CASSLPQGVTNEKLFF. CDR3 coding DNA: TGCGCCAGCAGCTTGCCCCAGGGGGTTACTAATGAAAAACTGTTTTTT.

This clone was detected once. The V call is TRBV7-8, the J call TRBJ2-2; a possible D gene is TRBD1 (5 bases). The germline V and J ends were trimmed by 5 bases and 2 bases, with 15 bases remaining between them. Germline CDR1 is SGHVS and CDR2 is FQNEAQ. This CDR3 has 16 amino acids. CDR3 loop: CASSSLGVRNTGELFF. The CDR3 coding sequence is TGTGCCAGCAGCAGCTTAGGGGTGCGAAACACCGGGGAGCTGTTTTTT.

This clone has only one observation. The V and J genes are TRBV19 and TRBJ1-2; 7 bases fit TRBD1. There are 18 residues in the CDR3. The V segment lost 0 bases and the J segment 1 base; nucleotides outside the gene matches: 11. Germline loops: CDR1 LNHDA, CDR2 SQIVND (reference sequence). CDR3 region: CASSIDAGQYAHNYGYTF. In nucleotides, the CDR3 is TGTGCCAGTAGTATAGACGCGGGACAGTACGCTCATAACTATGGCTACACCTTC.

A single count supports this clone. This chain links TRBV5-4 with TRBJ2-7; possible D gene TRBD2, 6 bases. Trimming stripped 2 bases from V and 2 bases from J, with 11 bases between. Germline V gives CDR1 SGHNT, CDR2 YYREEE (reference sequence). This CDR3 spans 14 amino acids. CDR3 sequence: CASSFSGSAYEQYF. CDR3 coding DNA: TGTGCCAGCAGCTTCAGCGGGTCTGCCTACGAGCAGTACTTC.

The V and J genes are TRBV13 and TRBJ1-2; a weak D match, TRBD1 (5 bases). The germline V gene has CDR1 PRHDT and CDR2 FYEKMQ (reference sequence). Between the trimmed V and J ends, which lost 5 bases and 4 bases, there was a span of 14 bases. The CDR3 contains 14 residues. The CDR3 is CASSRSQGFYGYTF. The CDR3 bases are TGTGCCAGCAGCCGATCTCAGGGATTCTATGGCTACACCTTC. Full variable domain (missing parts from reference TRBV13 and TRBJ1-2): AAGVIQSPRHLIKEKRETATLKCYPIPRHDTVYWYQQGPGQDPQFLISFYEKMQSDKGSIPDRFSAQQFSDYHSELNMSSLELGDSALYFCASSRSQGFYGYTFGSGTRLTVV.